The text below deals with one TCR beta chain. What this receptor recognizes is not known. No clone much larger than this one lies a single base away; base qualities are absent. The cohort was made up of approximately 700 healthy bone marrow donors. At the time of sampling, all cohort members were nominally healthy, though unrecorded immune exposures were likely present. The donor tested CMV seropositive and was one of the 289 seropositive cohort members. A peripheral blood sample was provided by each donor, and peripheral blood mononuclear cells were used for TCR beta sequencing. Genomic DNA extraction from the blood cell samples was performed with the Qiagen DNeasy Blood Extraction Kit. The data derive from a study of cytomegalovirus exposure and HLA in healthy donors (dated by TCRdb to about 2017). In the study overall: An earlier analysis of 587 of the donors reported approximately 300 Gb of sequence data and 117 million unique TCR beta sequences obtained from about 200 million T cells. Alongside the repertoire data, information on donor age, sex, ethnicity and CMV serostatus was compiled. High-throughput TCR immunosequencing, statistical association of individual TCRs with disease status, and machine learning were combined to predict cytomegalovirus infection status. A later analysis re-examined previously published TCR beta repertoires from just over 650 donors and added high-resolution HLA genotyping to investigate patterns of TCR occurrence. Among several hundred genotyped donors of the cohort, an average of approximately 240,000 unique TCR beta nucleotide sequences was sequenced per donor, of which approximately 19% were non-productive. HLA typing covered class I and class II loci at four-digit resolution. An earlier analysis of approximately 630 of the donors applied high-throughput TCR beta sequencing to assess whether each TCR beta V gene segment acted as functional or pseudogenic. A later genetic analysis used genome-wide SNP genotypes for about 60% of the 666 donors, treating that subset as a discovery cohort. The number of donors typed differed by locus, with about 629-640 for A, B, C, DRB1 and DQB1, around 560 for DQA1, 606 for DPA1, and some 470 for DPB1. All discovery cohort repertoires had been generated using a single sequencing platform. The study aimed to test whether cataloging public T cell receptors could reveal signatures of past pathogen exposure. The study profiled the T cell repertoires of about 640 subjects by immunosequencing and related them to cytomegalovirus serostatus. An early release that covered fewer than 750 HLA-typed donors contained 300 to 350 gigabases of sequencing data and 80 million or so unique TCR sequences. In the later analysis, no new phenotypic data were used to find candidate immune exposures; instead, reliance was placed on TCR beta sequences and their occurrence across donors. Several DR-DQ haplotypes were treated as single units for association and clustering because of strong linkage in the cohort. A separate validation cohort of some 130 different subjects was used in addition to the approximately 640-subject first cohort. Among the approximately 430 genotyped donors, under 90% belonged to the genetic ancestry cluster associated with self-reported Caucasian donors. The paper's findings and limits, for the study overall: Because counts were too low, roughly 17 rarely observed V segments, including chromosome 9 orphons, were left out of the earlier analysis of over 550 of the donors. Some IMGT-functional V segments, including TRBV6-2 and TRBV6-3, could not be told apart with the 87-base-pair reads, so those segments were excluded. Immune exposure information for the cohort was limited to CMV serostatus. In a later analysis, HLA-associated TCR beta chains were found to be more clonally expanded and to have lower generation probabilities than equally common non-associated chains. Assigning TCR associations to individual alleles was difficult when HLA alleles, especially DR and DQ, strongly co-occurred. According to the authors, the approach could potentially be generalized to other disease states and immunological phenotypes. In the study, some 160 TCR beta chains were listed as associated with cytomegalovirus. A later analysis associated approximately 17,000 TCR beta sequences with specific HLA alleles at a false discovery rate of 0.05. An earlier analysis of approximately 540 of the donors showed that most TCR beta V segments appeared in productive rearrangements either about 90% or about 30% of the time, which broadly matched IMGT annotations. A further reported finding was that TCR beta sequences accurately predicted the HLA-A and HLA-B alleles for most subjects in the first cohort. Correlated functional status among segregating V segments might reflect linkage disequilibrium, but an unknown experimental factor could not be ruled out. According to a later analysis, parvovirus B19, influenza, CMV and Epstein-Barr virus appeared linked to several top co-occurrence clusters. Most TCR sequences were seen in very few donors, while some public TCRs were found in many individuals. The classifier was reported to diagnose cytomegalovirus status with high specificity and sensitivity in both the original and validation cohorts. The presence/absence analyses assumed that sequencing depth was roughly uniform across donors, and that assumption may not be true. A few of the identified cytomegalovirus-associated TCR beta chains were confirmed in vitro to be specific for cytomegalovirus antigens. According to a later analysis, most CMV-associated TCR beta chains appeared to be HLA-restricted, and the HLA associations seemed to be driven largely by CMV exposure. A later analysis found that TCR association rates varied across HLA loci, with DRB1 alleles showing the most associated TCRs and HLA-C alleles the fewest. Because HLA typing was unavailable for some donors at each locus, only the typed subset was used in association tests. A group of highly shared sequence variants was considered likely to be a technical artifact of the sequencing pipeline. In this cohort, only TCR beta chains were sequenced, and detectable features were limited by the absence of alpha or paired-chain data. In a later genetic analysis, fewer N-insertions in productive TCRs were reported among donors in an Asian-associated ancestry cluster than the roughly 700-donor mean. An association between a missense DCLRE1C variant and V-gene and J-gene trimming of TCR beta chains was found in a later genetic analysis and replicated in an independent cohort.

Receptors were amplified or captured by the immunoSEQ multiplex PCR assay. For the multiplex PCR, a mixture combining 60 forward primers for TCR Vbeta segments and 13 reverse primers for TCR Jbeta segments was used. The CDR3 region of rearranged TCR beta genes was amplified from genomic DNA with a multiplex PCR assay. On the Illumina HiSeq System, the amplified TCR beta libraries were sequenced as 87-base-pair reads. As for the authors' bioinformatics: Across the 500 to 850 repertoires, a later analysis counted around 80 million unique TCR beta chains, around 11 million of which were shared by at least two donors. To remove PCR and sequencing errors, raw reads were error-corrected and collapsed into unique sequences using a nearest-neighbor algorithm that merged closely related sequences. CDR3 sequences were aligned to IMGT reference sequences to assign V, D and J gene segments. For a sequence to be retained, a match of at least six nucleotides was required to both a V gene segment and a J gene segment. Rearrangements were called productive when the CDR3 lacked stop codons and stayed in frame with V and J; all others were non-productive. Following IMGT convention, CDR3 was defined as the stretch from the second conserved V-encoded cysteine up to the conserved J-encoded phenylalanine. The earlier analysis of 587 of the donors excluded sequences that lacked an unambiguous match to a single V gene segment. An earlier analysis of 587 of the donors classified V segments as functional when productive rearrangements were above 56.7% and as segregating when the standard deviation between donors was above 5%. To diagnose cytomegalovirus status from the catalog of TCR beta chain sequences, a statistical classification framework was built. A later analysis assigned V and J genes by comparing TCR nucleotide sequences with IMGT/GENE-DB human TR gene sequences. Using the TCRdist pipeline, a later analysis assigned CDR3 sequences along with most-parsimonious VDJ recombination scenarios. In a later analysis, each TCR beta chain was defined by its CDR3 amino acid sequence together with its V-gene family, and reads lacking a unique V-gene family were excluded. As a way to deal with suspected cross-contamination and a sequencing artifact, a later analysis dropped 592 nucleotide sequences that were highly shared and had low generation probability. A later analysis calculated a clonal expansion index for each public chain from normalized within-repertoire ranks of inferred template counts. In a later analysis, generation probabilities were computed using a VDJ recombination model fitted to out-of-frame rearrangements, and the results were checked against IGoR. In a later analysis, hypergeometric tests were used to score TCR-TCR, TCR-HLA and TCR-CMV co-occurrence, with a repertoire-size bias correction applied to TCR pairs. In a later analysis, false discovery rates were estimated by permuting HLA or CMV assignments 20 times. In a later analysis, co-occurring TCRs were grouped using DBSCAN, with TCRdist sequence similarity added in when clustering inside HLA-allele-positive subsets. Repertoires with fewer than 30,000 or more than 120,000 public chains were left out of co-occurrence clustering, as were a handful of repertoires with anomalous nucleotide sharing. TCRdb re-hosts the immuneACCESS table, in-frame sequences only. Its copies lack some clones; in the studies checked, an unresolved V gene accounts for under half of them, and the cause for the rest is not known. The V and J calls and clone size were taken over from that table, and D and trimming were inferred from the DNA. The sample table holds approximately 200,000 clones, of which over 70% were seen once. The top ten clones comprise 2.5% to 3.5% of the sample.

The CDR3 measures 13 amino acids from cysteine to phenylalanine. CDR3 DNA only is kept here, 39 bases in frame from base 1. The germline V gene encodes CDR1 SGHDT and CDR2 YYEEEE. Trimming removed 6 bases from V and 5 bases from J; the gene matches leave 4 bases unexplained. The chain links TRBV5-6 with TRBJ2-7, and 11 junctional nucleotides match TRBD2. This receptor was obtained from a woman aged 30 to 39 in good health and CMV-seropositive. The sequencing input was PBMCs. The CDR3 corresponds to CASTIAGGNEQYF. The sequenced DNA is TGTGCCAGCACTATAGCGGGAGGGAACGAGCAGTACTTC. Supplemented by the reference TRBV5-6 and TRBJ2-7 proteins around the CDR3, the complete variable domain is DAGVTQSPTHLIKTRGQQVTLRCSPKSGHDTVSWYQQALGQGPQFIFQYYEEEERQRGNFPDRFSGHQFPNYSSELNVNALLLGDSALYLCASTIAGGNEQYFGPGTRLTVT.